Following are 30 T cell receptor beta chains from one sample sequenced in a study of cytomegalovirus exposure and HLA in healthy donors. Libraries were prepared by immunoSEQ multiplex PCR; TCRdb keeps only in-frame clonotypes and omits some of them. The sample has 130,000 to 150,000 clones, about 87% seen once. The specimen sequenced was PBMCs. These receptors came from a man younger than 30 in good health and CMV-seropositive.

This chain uses TRBV29-1 with TRBJ1-1, with D unresolved. The CDR3 runs to 12 residues. Trimming cost V 3 bases and J 2 bases, with 7 bases left between them. Germline CDR1 reads SQVTM; CDR2 reads ANQGSEA. The CDR3 DNA follows: TGCAGCGTTGACAATGGCAACACTGAAGCTTTCTTT. Translation gives CSVDNGNTEAFF.

The V and J genes are TRBV9 and TRBJ2-3; D might be TRBD2 (5 bases). Germline CDR1 SGDLS, CDR2 YYNGEE. This CDR3 spans 15 amino acids. The germline V and J ends were trimmed by 0 bases and 6 bases, with 14 bases remaining between them. The CDR3 DNA is TGTGCCAGCAGCGTAGTGTTAGCGAGGGCGGATACGCAGTATTTT. This translates into CASSVVLARADTQYF.

This rearrangement joins TRBV5-6 to TRBJ2-7; TRBD2 agrees at 10 bases. Per germline, CDR1 SGHDT and CDR2 YYEEEE. The CDR3 is 15 amino acids. V gave up 4 bases and J gave up 2 bases; unmatched junction bases: 6. CDR3 loop: CASSTTSGLTYEQYF. CDR3 nucleotides: TGTGCCAGCAGCACGACTAGCGGGCTAACCTACGAGCAGTACTTC.

The chain couples TRBV10-3 to TRBJ2-5, with unresolved D. The CDR3 has 14 amino acids. Trimming removed 3 bases at V and 3 bases at J, with 11 bases between. Germline V gene lookup returns CDR1 ENHRY and CDR2 SYGVKD. This CDR3 is CAISEPTTEETQYF. The CDR3 DNA sequence: TGTGCCATCAGTGAACCGACAACAGAAGAGACCCAGTACTTC.

The CDR3 DNA sequence: TGTGCCAGCATGAACTCGGCACAGGGGGGTGGATATGGCTACACCTTC. This codes for CASMNSAQGGGYGYTF. The chain joins TRBV28 to TRBJ1-2; 8 bases align to TRBD1. This CDR3 is 16 amino acids long. V lost 7 bases to trimming and J lost 5 bases; unmatched junction nucleotides: 15. In germline, CDR1 is MDHEN, CDR2 SYDVKM.

V is TRBV4-1 and J is TRBJ2-7, with D possibly being TRBD2 (7 bases). Germline-derived CDR1 and CDR2 are MGHRA and YSYEKL. Trimming removed 6 bases from V and 4 bases from J, with 13 bases in between. This CDR3 spans 13 amino acids. The CDR3 reads CASRPRGGYEQYF. CDR3 DNA: TGCGCCAGCAGACCCAGGGGAGGGTACGAGCAGTACTTC.

This chain links TRBV4-1 with TRBJ2-6, with 9 bases matching TRBD1. This CDR3 has 18 residues. Per the germline V gene, CDR1 is MGHRA and CDR2 is YSYEKL. Trimming took 3 bases from V and 2 from J; bases not matched to a gene: 8. The CDR3 protein is CASSQVETGGAGANVLTF. The CDR3 nucleotides are TGCGCCAGCAGCCAGGTCGAGACAGGGGGTGCTGGGGCCAACGTCCTGACTTTC.

The rearrangement links TRBV7-9 to TRBJ2-5, with D possibly matching TRBD2 (6 bases). CDR1 is SEHNR and CDR2 is FQNEAQ in the germline V gene (reference sequence). CDR3 length: 16 residues. V lost 3 bases to trimming and J lost 2 bases, with 16 bases between them. In DNA form, the CDR3 reads TGTGCCAGCAGCTTCCTTAGCGGCGCACAACAAGAGACCCAGTACTTC. Its translation: CASSFLSGAQQETQYF.

The chain combines TRBV5-4 with TRBJ2-7; 10 positions agree with TRBD2. The length of the CDR3 is 16 residues. Germline CDR1 is SGHNT and CDR2 is YYREEE (reference sequence). Trimming removed 4 bases from V and 6 bases from J; junction bases left unmatched: 13. The CDR3: CASSPGGASGSGEQYF. CDR3 nucleotides: TGTGCCAGCAGCCCTGGCGGGGCTAGCGGGAGTGGCGAGCAGTACTTC.

The chain employs TRBV2 and TRBJ2-2; weak D call: TRBD1 (6 bases). Germline V gives CDR1 SNHLY, CDR2 FYNNEI. Trimming stripped 6 bases from V and 6 bases from J, with 14 bases between. This CDR3 is built from 14 residues. For the CDR3, the DNA is TGTGCCAGCAGGAATCAGGGGATCGCCGGGGAGCTGTTTTTT. This sequence encodes CASRNQGIAGELFF.

J is TRBJ2-7 and V is TRBV27; 7 bases are shared with TRBD1. V lost 5 bases, J lost 3 bases, and 4 bases stayed unmatched. Germline CDR1 is MNHEY and CDR2 is SMNVEV (reference sequence). The CDR3 has 13 residues. This CDR3 is CASSPRTGYEQYF. The DNA for the CDR3 is TGTGCCAGCAGTCCTCGGACAGGCTACGAGCAGTACTTC.

The chain links TRBV2 to TRBJ2-4; TRBD1 matches at 7 bases. The CDR3 spans 17 residues. V gave up 6 bases and J gave up 0 bases; unmatched junction bases: 11. CDR1 SNHLY and CDR2 FYNNEI come from the germline V gene. CDR3 region: CASSHERQGSAKNIQYF. The CDR3 DNA is TGTGCCAGCAGCCACGAGAGACAGGGATCAGCCAAAAACATTCAGTACTTC.

The chain recombines TRBV27 with TRBJ2-7, with 7 bases lining up with TRBD2. The CDR3 has 13 amino acids. V shed 1 base and J 5 bases; nucleotides not matched to a gene: 2. CDR1 is MNHEY, CDR2 SMNVEV, per germline (reference sequence). Here the CDR3 DNA reads TGTGCCAGCAGTTTATGGGAGGGGAACGAGCAGTACTTC. It yields the protein CASSLWEGNEQYF.

This clone was seen just once. The chain is built from TRBV9 and TRBJ2-1; D unresolved. CDR1 is SGDLS, CDR2 YYNGEE, per germline. This CDR3 is built from 14 residues. Trimming left V 0 bases short and J 2 bases short, with 6 bases between. The CDR3 DNA sequence: TGTGCCAGCAGCGTAGAGAGCCCCTACAATGAGCAGTTCTTC. Residues: CASSVESPYNEQFF. Filled out from reference TRBV9 and TRBJ2-1, the complete variable domain reads DSGVTQTPKHLITATGQRVTLRCSPRSGDLSVYWYQQSLDQGLQFLIQYYNGEERAKGNILERFSAQQFPDLHSELNLSSLELGDSALYFCASSVESPYNEQFFGPGTRLTVL.

This chain uses TRBV5-6 with TRBJ1-5, with 8 bases identical to TRBD1. Germline V gene sequence: CDR1 SGHDT, CDR2 YYEEEE. The CDR3 length is 17 residues. Germline trimming cut 6 bases from V and 5 bases from J; bases unmatched to any gene: 16. The CDR3 protein is CASTFKGSDRGDQPQHF. The CDR3 nucleotides are TGTGCCAGCACCTTTAAGGGATCCGACAGGGGAGATCAGCCCCAGCATTTT.

V and J are TRBV6-6 and TRBJ2-2; D may be TRBD2 (5 bases). Deletions cut 5 bases from V and 2 bases from J, with 12 bases between. Germline V gives CDR1 MNHNY, CDR2 SVGAGI (reference sequence). The CDR3 contains 15 residues. CDR3 sequence: CASSPGGRNTGELFF. DNA for the CDR3: TGTGCCAGCAGTCCAGGAGGACGCAACACCGGGGAGCTGTTTTTT.

This clone came up once. The chain carries TRBV29-1 and TRBJ2-7, with D perhaps TRBD1 (6 bases). This CDR3 spans 12 amino acids. Germline CDR1 reads SQVTM; CDR2 reads ANQGSEA. The germline V and J ends were trimmed by 7 bases and 3 bases, with 13 bases remaining between them. The CDR3 reads CSAGTPNYEQYF. The DNA for the CDR3 is TGCAGCGCCGGGACACCTAACTACGAGCAGTACTTC.

This chain uses TRBV5-1 with TRBJ2-2; a possible D gene is TRBD1 (5 bases). The CDR3 is 14 amino acids. Germline CDR1 SGHRS, CDR2 YFSETQ. V was cut by 0 bases and J by 4 bases, with 7 bases left in between. CDR3: CASSLGGVTGELFF. CDR3 in DNA: TGCGCCAGCAGCTTGGGGGGCGTCACCGGGGAGCTGTTTTTT.

The V gene is TRBV9, the J gene TRBJ1-5, with TRBD1 identical over 10 bases. CDR3 length: 14 amino acids. Unmatched junction bases numbered 6, after V lost 3 bases and J lost 9 bases. Per the germline V gene, CDR1 is SGDLS and CDR2 is YYNGEE. The CDR3: CASSAGTGDPPQHF. For the CDR3, the DNA is TGTGCCAGCAGCGCCGGGACAGGGGATCCGCCCCAGCATTTT.

This sequence joins TRBV7-9 and TRBJ1-5; D possibly corresponds to TRBD1 (5 bases). This CDR3 contains 15 residues. Germline CDR1 is SEHNR and CDR2 is FQNEAQ (reference sequence). V gave up 4 bases and J gave up 5 bases, with 15 bases separating them. The CDR3 reads CASSSDSHLDQPQHF. The CDR3 DNA is TGTGCCAGCAGCTCCGACAGTCACCTGGATCAGCCCCAGCATTTT.

This chain joins TRBV30 and TRBJ2-7; 10 positions match TRBD2. This CDR3 spans 18 amino acids. Germline lookup yields CDR1 GTSNPN and CDR2 SVGIG (reference sequence). The junction had 15 bases not matched to a gene; V was cut back by 2 bases and J by 2 bases. The CDR3 DNA reads as TGTGCCTGGAGTCCCCACGATTGGACTAGCGGAACAACCTACGAGCAGTACTTC. This gives the protein CAWSPHDWTSGTTYEQYF.

The chain uses TRBV5-1 and TRBJ2-3; the match to TRBD2 covers 15 bases. CDR1 and CDR2 from the germline V gene are SGHRS and YFSETQ. The CDR3 has 17 amino acids. The J segment lost 7 bases and the V segment lost 4 bases, leaving 10 bases of the junction unmatched. Here the CDR3 DNA reads TGCGCCAGCAGCCCGGGACTAGCGGGGGGTCCTTACAATACGCAGTATTTT. This encodes CASSPGLAGGPYNTQYF.

This clone occurred once. Here the CDR3 omits its conserved ending phenylalanine or tryptophan, so a read error is the likely source. The DNA is left out, because the CDR3 cannot be placed on it with certainty; the CDR3 is given as TCRdb lists it. The genes are TRBV2 and TRBJ2-4; the D call in the table, TRBD1, was not verified against the DNA. The CDR3 spans 13 residues, counting both ends. Germline values: CDR1 SNHLY, CDR2 FYNNEI. The CDR3 here is CASSEETGGVTVV.

The CDR3 DNA is TGCGCCAGCAGGGGGACGACAGGCCCGAACACTGAAGCTTTCTTT. Amino acid sequence: CASRGTTGPNTEAFF. V is TRBV5-1 and J is TRBJ1-1; a possible D gene is TRBD1 (6 bases). The CDR3 is 15 amino acids. V was trimmed by 5 bases and J by 1 base, leaving 15 bases between them. Germline V gene lookup returns CDR1 SGHRS and CDR2 YFSETQ.

This sequence joins TRBV19 and TRBJ1-5; 8 bases line up with TRBD1. This CDR3 comprises 13 residues. Germline V CDR1 and CDR2: LNHDA, SQIVND (reference sequence). With 6 bases clipped from V and 7 bases from J, the junction kept 5 bases outside the gene matches. The CDR3 protein is CASSGQGWQPQHF. For the CDR3, the DNA is TGTGCCAGTAGCGGACAGGGCTGGCAGCCCCAGCATTTT.

The V and J genes are TRBV9 and TRBJ2-7, with TRBD2 as a possible D gene (5 bases). The CDR3 is made up of 14 amino acids. Germline V gives CDR1 SGDLS, CDR2 YYNGEE. The V end lost 3 bases, the J end lost 4 bases, and 14 bases lay between the germline ends. The CDR3 spells CASSASIGMYEQYF. The DNA for the CDR3 is TGTGCCAGCAGCGCCTCGATCGGGATGTACGAGCAGTACTTC.

The chain links TRBV7-8 to TRBJ1-4, with D tentatively TRBD1 (6 bases). The CDR3 is made up of 14 amino acids. Between the trimmed V and J ends, which lost 4 bases and 8 bases, there was a span of 14 bases. The germline CDR1 and CDR2 sequences are SGHVS and FQNEAQ. CDR3 sequence (DNA): TGTGCCAGCAGCTGGGCGGCAGGGGACGAAAAACTGTTTTTT. It codes for CASSWAAGDEKLFF.

V is TRBV6-5 and J is TRBJ2-3, with 7 nucleotides matching TRBD2. Germline V CDR1 and CDR2: MNHEY, SVGAGI. Trimming at V came to 8 bases and at J to 0 bases, leaving 8 bases not matched to a gene. The CDR3 runs 15 residues. As DNA, the CDR3 is TGTGCCAGCCGTCTAGCGGATTCTAGCACAGATACGCAGTATTTT. It specifies CASRLADSSTDTQYF.

The rearrangement uses TRBV5-1 and TRBJ2-5; D unresolved. Germline lookup yields CDR1 SGHRS and CDR2 YFSETQ. CDR3 length equals 13 residues. V dropped 0 bases and J dropped 4 bases, with 7 bases sitting between them. The CDR3 bases are TGCGCCAGCAGCTTGGGCCACGGAGAGACCCAGTACTTC. Translation: CASSLGHGETQYF.

V gene TRBV6-1 combines with J gene TRBJ2-1; 8 nucleotides align to TRBD1. Germline loops: CDR1 MNHNS, CDR2 SASEGT. With V trimmed by 7 bases and J by 7 bases, 9 bases remained unmatched. The CDR3 totals 14 residues. The CDR3 region is CASTRRTGLNEQFF. The CDR3 DNA reads as TGTGCCAGCACCCGGAGGACAGGGTTGAATGAGCAGTTCTTC.